A selection of T cell receptor beta chains follows, all from one sample in a study of cytomegalovirus exposure and HLA in healthy donors. This table comes from immunoSEQ multiplex PCR, and its TCRdb copy is limited to in-frame clones, with some not included. The sample contains around 150,000 clones, roughly 90% of which appear only once. Sequenced sample: PBMCs. The receptors originated from a man between 18 and 35 years old in good health and CMV-seronegative. The CDR3 runs from the conserved cysteine through the conserved F or W. The D gene is left open where the match is weak. Not all rows give a size; the values are once, few, many and, for expanded clones, a class.

J gene,clone size,D gene,V gene,CDR3 DNA,CDR3 protein
TRBJ2-5,.,.,TRBV5-6,TGTGCCAGCAGCTTGTTGTGGGAGGCGCAAGAGACCCAGTACTTC,CASSLLWEAQETQYF
TRBJ1-4,.,.,TRBV5-6,TGTGCCAGCAGCTTTTCAGGGGAAACAAAACTGTTTTTT,CASSFSGETKLFF
TRBJ1-1,few,.,TRBV2,TGTGCCAGCTCGGGGGTTGGGACTGAAGCTTTCTTT,CASSGVGTEAFF
TRBJ2-3,once,TRBD2,TRBV9,TGTGCCAGCAATCACGGCGGGGGTGGGGATACGCAGTATTTT,CASNHGGGGDTQYF
TRBJ2-3,.,.,TRBV25-1,TGTGCCAGCGGGGGAAGAACAGGGCTAGATACGCAGTATTTT,CASGGRTGLDTQYF
TRBJ1-4,.,.,TRBV4-1,TGCGCCAGCAGCCAAGGAGGGGGGGGTTATGAAAAACTGTTTTTT,CASSQGGGGYEKLFF
TRBJ2-7,.,.,TRBV11-2,TGTGCCAGCAGCACAGGGAGCTCCTACGAGCAGTACTTC,CASSTGSSYEQYF
TRBJ2-1,.,.,TRBV29-1,TGCAGCCACGTGACGGGGAGAAGGAAGAGGAATGAGCAGTTCTTC,CSHVTGRRKRNEQFF
TRBJ2-1,.,.,TRBV10-2,TGCGCCAGCAGCCCAAATGCGGGGGAGCAGTTCTTC,CASSPNAGEQFF
TRBJ2-1,.,TRBD2,TRBV27,TGTGCCAGCATCCCGGAGGGCGGGAGGACGGTTGAGCAGTTCTTC,CASIPEGGRTVEQFF
TRBJ2-2,few,.,TRBV7-7,TGTGCCAGCAGCTTGTCATTCAGCGCCGGGGAGCTGTTTTTT,CASSLSFSAGELFF
TRBJ2-5,.,.,TRBV5-4,TGTGCCAGCAGCTTGGGTCGGGTTTCGGACCAGTACTTC,CASSLGRVSDQYF
TRBJ2-5,.,.,TRBV7-8,TGTGCCAGCAGCTTAGCGTGGCGGGGTCGGAGTGGGGAGACCCAGTACTTC,CASSLAWRGRSGETQYF
TRBJ2-3,.,.,TRBV6-6,TGTGCCAGCAGTAGCTTCGAAGATACGCAGTATTTT,CASSSFEDTQYF
TRBJ2-3,.,.,TRBV13,TGTGCCAGCAGCGACGCCGCGGTAGCAGGGCCCACAGATACGCAGTATTTT,CASSDAAVAGPTDTQYF
TRBJ2-2,.,.,TRBV29-1,TGCAGCGTGGCCGTAGCGGTAAACACCGGGGAGCTGTTTTTT,CSVAVAVNTGELFF
TRBJ1-2,.,TRBD1,TRBV18,TGTGCCAGCTCGGCGGACAGGGACTATGGCTACACCTTC,CASSADRDYGYTF
TRBJ1-2,.,TRBD1,TRBV29-1,TGCAGCGTTGGGAAGGGGACAGGACGCTTCTATGGCTACACCTTC,CSVGKGTGRFYGYTF
TRBJ2-7,.,.,TRBV5-1,TGCGCCAGCAGCTTGGGCAGGTCCTACGAGCAGTACTTC,CASSLGRSYEQYF
TRBJ2-7,.,.,TRBV27,TGTGCCAGCGGGAACCTGGACTTTGGGGTCAGAGAGCAGTACTTC,CASGNLDFGVREQYF
TRBJ2-3,once,TRBD2,TRBV5-1,TGCGCCAGCAGCTTGGGGGCGGGGGGCACAGATACGCAGTATTTT,CASSLGAGGTDTQYF
TRBJ2-3,.,TRBD2,TRBV2,TGTGCCAGCCTAGCGGGGGGTAGCACAGATACGCAGTATTTT,CASLAGGSTDTQYF
TRBJ2-2,.,.,TRBV21-1,TGTGCCAGCAGCAAAGTGGCAACCCGAGGCACCGGGGAGCTGTTTTTT,CASSKVATRGTGELFF
TRBJ2-7,.,TRBD1,TRBV23-1,TGCGCCAGCAGTCAACCGGGGGGAGGACAGGGGACTTACGAGCAGTACTTC,CASSQPGGGQGTYEQYF
TRBJ2-7,once,TRBD1,TRBV5-1,TGCGCCAGCAACGCACTGAGGGGACAGGGTACCTACGAGCAGTACTTC,CASNALRGQGTYEQYF
TRBJ2-2,.,.,TRBV12-5,TGTGCTAGTGGCCCGCGACAGGCCGGGGAGCTGTTTTTT,CASGPRQAGELFF
TRBJ2-2,.,TRBD1,TRBV9,TGTGCCAGCAGCGCCTCGACAGGGGCCGGGGAGCTGTTTTTT,CASSASTGAGELFF
TRBJ2-3,.,TRBD2,TRBV11-3,TGTGCCAGCAGCTCGGGCCCCGGACTAGCGGGCACAGATACGCAGTATTTT,CASSSGPGLAGTDTQYF
TRBJ1-2,.,TRBD1,TRBV5-4,TGTGCCAGCAGCTCGACCAGGGGGTCCTATGGCTACACCTTC,CASSSTRGSYGYTF
TRBJ2-1,.,.,TRBV18,TGTGCCAGCTCACATAACAATGAGCAGTTCTTC,CASSHNNEQFF
TRBJ1-5,few,TRBD1,TRBV7-8,TGTGCCAGCAGCAGGGACCGGGACAGGGTTCGCCAGCCCCAGCATTTT,CASSRDRDRVRQPQHF
TRBJ2-1,.,TRBD2,TRBV4-3,TGCGCCAGGGAATTGGCGGGACCGGGACTAGCGGTTAGCTCCTACAATGAGCAGTTCTTC,CARELAGPGLAVSSYNEQFF
TRBJ2-2,.,.,TRBV7-2,TGTGCCAGCAGCTTAGGGCCCCTGGAGCTGTTTTTT,CASSLGPLELFF
TRBJ1-5,.,.,TRBV7-9,TGTGCCAGCAGCCCATTAAGCACCGGGACACCATATAGCAATCAGCCCCAGCATTTT,CASSPLSTGTPYSNQPQHF
TRBJ1-1,.,.,TRBV6-5,TGTGCCAGCAGTTACCGCTCAGTAGCAACGAACACTGAAGCTTTCTTT,CASSYRSVATNTEAFF
TRBJ1-1,.,.,TRBV9,TGTGCCAGCAGCGTATTAATGAACACTGAAGCTTTCTTT,CASSVLMNTEAFF